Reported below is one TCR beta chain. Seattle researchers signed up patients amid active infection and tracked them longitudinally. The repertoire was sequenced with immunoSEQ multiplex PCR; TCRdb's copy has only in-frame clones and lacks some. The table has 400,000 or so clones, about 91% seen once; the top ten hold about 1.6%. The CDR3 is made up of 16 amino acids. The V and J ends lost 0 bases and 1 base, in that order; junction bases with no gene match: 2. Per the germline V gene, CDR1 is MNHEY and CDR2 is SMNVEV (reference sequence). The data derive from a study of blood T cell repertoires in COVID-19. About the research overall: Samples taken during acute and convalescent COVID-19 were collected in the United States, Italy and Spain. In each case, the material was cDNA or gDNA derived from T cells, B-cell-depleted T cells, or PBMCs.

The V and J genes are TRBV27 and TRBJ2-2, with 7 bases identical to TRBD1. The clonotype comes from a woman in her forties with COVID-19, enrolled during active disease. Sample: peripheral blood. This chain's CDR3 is CASSLSWTGNTGELFF. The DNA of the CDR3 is TGTGCCAGCAGTTTATCATGGACAGGGAACACCGGGGAGCTGTTTTTT.